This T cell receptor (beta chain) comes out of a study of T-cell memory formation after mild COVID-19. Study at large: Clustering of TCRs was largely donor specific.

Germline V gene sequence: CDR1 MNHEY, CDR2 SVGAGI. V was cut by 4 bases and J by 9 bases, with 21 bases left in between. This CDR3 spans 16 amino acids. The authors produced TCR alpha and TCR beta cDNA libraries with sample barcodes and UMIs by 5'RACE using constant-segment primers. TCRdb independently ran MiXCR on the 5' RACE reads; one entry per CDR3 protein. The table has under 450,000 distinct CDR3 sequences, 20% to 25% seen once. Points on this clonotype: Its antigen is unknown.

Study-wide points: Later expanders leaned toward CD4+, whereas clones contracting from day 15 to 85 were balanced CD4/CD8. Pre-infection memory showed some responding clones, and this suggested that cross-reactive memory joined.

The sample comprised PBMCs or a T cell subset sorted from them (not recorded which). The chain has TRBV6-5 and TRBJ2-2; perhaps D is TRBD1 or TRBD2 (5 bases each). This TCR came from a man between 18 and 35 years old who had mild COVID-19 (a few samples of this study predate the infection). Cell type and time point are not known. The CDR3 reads CASSLGRSKRLWELFF. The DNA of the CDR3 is TGTGCCAGCAGTTTGGGACGCAGTAAGAGGCTCTGGGAGCTGTTTTTT.